The rows below give T cell receptor beta chains drawn from one sample of a study of blood T cell repertoires in COVID-19. Libraries were prepared by immunoSEQ multiplex PCR; TCRdb keeps only in-frame clonotypes and omits some of them. Found here are fewer than 250,000 clones, approximately 91% of them singletons; the top ten hold 1.1%. Input material: peripheral blood. The receptor set was obtained from a man aged 30 to 45 with acute or convalescent COVID-19. CDR3s include the opening cysteine and the closing phenylalanine or tryptophan. Fields, in order: D gene, J gene, clone size, V gene, CDR3 protein, CDR3 DNA. A D gene is named only where the DNA matches it firmly. Clone size is given for some rows only: seen once, a few or many times, or a class if the clone is expanded.

TRBD1 | TRBJ1-2 | NA | TRBV15 | CATSEGQGKVYGYTF | TGTGCCACCAGCGAAGGACAGGGTAAGGTGTATGGCTACACCTTC
NA | TRBJ1-6 | NA | TRBV7-2 | CASSLFRVNSPLHF | TGTGCCAGCAGCTTATTCAGGGTTAATTCACCCCTCCACTTT
TRBD2 | TRBJ2-1 | NA | TRBV6-5 | CASMLAGGNEQFF | TGTGCCAGCATGCTAGCGGGAGGTAACGAGCAGTTCTTC
TRBD1 | TRBJ1-2 | NA | TRBV27 | CASSPDRGVIGGYTF | TGTGCCAGCAGTCCCGACAGGGGGGTTATCGGGGGCTACACCTTC
NA | TRBJ1-3 | many | TRBV9 | CASSPSALSGNTIYF | TGTGCCAGCAGCCCCAGTGCCCTGTCTGGAAACACCATATATTTT
NA | TRBJ1-2 | NA | TRBV11-2 | CASSTGLYYGYTF | TGTGCCAGCAGCACGGGACTGTACTATGGCTACACCTTC
NA | TRBJ2-7 | NA | TRBV5-1 | CASSSTAPEQYF | TGCGCCAGCAGCTCGACAGCACCCGAGCAGTACTTC
TRBD1 | TRBJ1-6 | once | TRBV4-2 | CASSSTGQASPLHF | TGTGCCAGCAGCTCCACGGGACAGGCTTCACCCCTCCACTTT
TRBD2 | TRBJ2-7 | NA | TRBV19 | CASSRGGDIRSYEQYF | TGTGCCAGTAGTCGCGGGGGGGACATACGTTCCTACGAGCAGTACTTC
NA | TRBJ1-1 | few | TRBV18 | CASSRTVNTEAFF | TGTGCCAGCTCACGGACAGTGAACACTGAAGCTTTCTTT
TRBD2 | TRBJ2-2 | NA | TRBV19 | CASSRGLAELFF | TGTGCCAGTAGTAGGGGACTAGCGGAGCTGTTTTTT
NA | TRBJ2-4 | NA | TRBV7-9 | CASSPPSSAKNIQYF | TGTGCCAGCAGCCCACCGAGCTCAGCCAAAAACATTCAGTACTTC
TRBD1 | TRBJ1-1 | NA | TRBV19 | CASLSGGNTEAFF | TGTGCCAGTCTTTCAGGGGGGAACACTGAAGCTTTCTTT
TRBD1 | TRBJ1-3 | NA | TRBV15 | CATSRDRAQGAGNTIYF | TGTGCCACCAGCAGAGATCGGGCACAGGGGGCTGGAAACACCATATATTTT
NA | TRBJ1-6 | NA | TRBV27 | CASSYSRSSGNSPLHF | TGTGCCAGCAGCTACTCCAGGAGCTCGGGGAATTCACCCCTCCACTTT
TRBD2 | TRBJ2-3 | NA | TRBV6-2/TRBV6-3 | CASSTPKTSGGGSTDTQYF | TGTGCCAGCAGTACCCCTAAGACTAGCGGGGGGGGAAGCACAGATACGCAGTATTTT
NA | TRBJ1-2 | NA | TRBV6-6 | CASSYLGGTYTF | TGTGCCAGCAGTTACCTGGGCGGGACCTACACCTTC
NA | TRBJ2-4 | few | TRBV3-1/TRBV3-2 | CASSSTSDSKNIQYF | TGTGCCAGCAGCTCGACCTCCGACTCCAAAAACATTCAGTACTTC
NA | TRBJ1-3 | once | TRBV5-1 | CASSPDSSGNTIYF | TGCGCCAGCAGCCCGGACAGCTCTGGAAACACCATATATTTT
TRBD1 | TRBJ1-4 | NA | TRBV28 | CAIRDRGKEKLFF | TGTGCCATCCGGGACAGGGGGAAAGAAAAACTGTTTTTT
TRBD1 | TRBJ1-1 | NA | TRBV7-3 | CASSLKPGQENTEAFF | TGTGCCAGCAGCTTAAAACCCGGACAGGAGAACACTGAAGCTTTCTTT
NA | TRBJ2-7 | NA | TRBV11-2 | CASSLGSRVYEQYF | TGTGCCAGCAGCTTAGGATCCAGGGTCTACGAGCAGTACTTC
NA | TRBJ1-1 | NA | TRBV6-5 | CASNPRGGVGTEAFF | TGTGCCAGCAACCCTCGTGGAGGGGTGGGCACTGAAGCTTTCTTT
NA | TRBJ2-1 | NA | TRBV28 | CASLLLRQFF | TGTGCCAGCCTCCTCCTTAGGCAGTTCTTC
TRBD1 | TRBJ2-3 | NA | TRBV4-2 | CASSLFPGQSTDTQYF | TGTGCCAGCAGCCTATTCCCGGGACAGAGCACAGATACGCAGTATTTT
TRBD2 | TRBJ2-1 | NA | TRBV29-1 | CSSRLAGGYNEQFF | TGCAGCTCCCGACTAGCGGGGGGGTACAATGAGCAGTTCTTC
TRBD2 | TRBJ2-2 | NA | TRBV5-1 | CASSWTSGSPGGGELFF | TGCGCCAGCAGCTGGACTAGCGGGAGCCCCGGGGGCGGGGAGCTGTTTTTT